This TCR beta chain comes out of a study of cytomegalovirus exposure and HLA in healthy donors. Whole-study findings and limits: In vitro checks showed that a few CMV-associated chains really do target CMV antigens.

With regard to this clone: What it recognizes is unknown.

The CDR3 totals 14 residues. Germline V lookup: CDR1 KGHSH, CDR2 LQKENI. The germline V and J ends were trimmed by 1 base and 0 bases, with 6 bases remaining between them. The PCR was carried out with 60 Vbeta primers and 13 Jbeta primers. Libraries were prepared by immunoSEQ multiplex PCR; TCRdb keeps only in-frame clonotypes and omits some of them. Of 150,000 or so clones detected, roughly three quarters appear once; the ten largest clones hold around 4.6%. The sequencing sample was made of PBMCs. This TCR was recovered from a man younger than 35 in good health and CMV-seropositive. J is TRBJ1-2 and V is TRBV18; D gene uncertain. CDR3 in amino acids: CASSPQETNYGYTF. CDR3 coding DNA: TGTGCCAGCTCACCACAGGAGACTAACTATGGCTACACCTTC.